This is a list of T cell receptor beta chains from one sample in a study of shared clonotypes between healthy human individuals. Sequencing was performed with immunoSEQ multiplex PCR; in TCRdb, only in-frame clones are kept and a portion is missing. This sample has 1,400,000 or so clones, with about 98.5% found just once. The source material was naive CD4+ T cells sorted from blood. The receptors stem from a man younger than 40 in good health. Both conserved end residues are part of each CDR3. D genes are given only for firm matches. Size values are once, few and many counts, or a class for expanded clones, and some rows have none.

d_call	v_call	clone_size	j_call	cdr3_nt	cdr3_aa
NA	TRBV9	NA	TRBJ2-2	TGTGCCAGCAGCGCACCGGGACCCCGAAACACCGGGGAGCTGTTTTTT	CASSAPGPRNTGELFF
TRBD1	TRBV5-6	NA	TRBJ2-7	TGTGCCAGCAGCTTTCTGGACAGGGCAGGCGAGCAGTACTTC	CASSFLDRAGEQYF
NA	TRBV28	once	TRBJ2-1	TGTGCCAGCAGTTTCAGGGTGAATGAGCAGTTCTTC	CASSFRVNEQFF
TRBD2	TRBV28	NA	TRBJ2-5	TGTGCCAGCAGCCATGGACTAGCGGGAGTTCCCCAAGAGACCCAGTACTTC	CASSHGLAGVPQETQYF
NA	TRBV10-1	NA	TRBJ2-3	TGCGCCAGCCCGACCGGAAGCACAGATACGCAGTATTTT	CASPTGSTDTQYF
TRBD2	TRBV5-1	NA	TRBJ2-7	TGCGCCAGCAGCTTGGTCGCGGGAGGGACCTACGAGCAGTACTTC	CASSLVAGGTYEQYF
NA	TRBV27	NA	TRBJ2-1	TGTGCCAGCAGTTTTTCAAGATATGAGCAGTTCTTC	CASSFSRYEQFF
NA	TRBV20-1	NA	TRBJ2-1	TGCAGTGCTAGAGAATACAATGAGCAGTTCTTC	CSAREYNEQFF
NA	TRBV4-1	NA	TRBJ2-3	TGCGCCAGCAGCCAAGAAGGGCTGGAAGATACGCAGTATTTT	CASSQEGLEDTQYF
TRBD2	TRBV9	NA	TRBJ2-2	TGTGCCAGCAGCTCATGGGCGGGAGGCACCGGGGAGCTGTTTTTT	CASSSWAGGTGELFF
TRBD1	TRBV4-1	NA	TRBJ2-2	TGCGCCAGCAGCTCGACAGGGTGGACCGGGGAGCTGTTTTTT	CASSSTGWTGELFF
NA	TRBV29-1	NA	TRBJ2-5	TGCAGCGTTGAGTGGCCAGGGGAGACCCAGTACTTC	CSVEWPGETQYF
NA	TRBV14	NA	TRBJ2-1	TGTGCCAGCAGCAAAGAACAGTTTTACAATGAGCAGTTCTTC	CASSKEQFYNEQFF
NA	TRBV7-3	NA	TRBJ1-2	TGTGCCAGCAGCTTGGATAGATACGATGGCTACACCTTC	CASSLDRYDGYTF
NA	TRBV28	NA	TRBJ1-3	TGTGCCAGCTTCGCTTGGGGGTCGAACTCTGGAAACACCATATATTTT	CASFAWGSNSGNTIYF
TRBD2	TRBV10-3	NA	TRBJ2-7	TGTGCCATCAGTGAAGGAGGGACTAGCGGGCTGTTTTCCTACGAGCAGTACTTC	CAISEGGTSGLFSYEQYF
NA	TRBV30	NA	TRBJ1-1	TGTGCCTGGAGTGTAGGGCTTAACACTGAAGCTTTCTTT	CAWSVGLNTEAFF
TRBD1	TRBV2	NA	TRBJ1-3	TGTGCCAGCATTAGAGACAGGGGTTCTGGAAACACCATATATTTT	CASIRDRGSGNTIYF
NA	TRBV14	once	TRBJ1-1	TGTGCCAGCAGCCCATATCGGATCCAGAACACTGAAGCTTTCTTT	CASSPYRIQNTEAFF
NA	TRBV10-1	NA	TRBJ2-1	TGCGCCAGCAGTAGTCCCACCGGCTCCTACAATGAGCAGTTCTTC	CASSSPTGSYNEQFF
TRBD1	TRBV28	NA	TRBJ1-5	TGTGCCAGCAGTTTCCTGGACAGGGTATTTCAGCCCCAGCATTTT	CASSFLDRVFQPQHF
TRBD2	TRBV10-3	NA	TRBJ2-1	TGTGCCATCAGGACTAGCGGGAGTAGTGATGAGCAGTTCTTC	CAIRTSGSSDEQFF
NA	TRBV7-3	NA	TRBJ2-1	TGTGCCAGCAGCTTAATGGCGTCGGGCCAGGGGATTTACAATGAGCAGTTCTTC	CASSLMASGQGIYNEQFF
NA	TRBV6-5	NA	TRBJ2-1	TGTGCCAGCAGTTACGGGGGGCTGGAATACAATGAGCAGTTCTTC	CASSYGGLEYNEQFF
TRBD1	TRBV12-5	NA	TRBJ2-7	TGTGCTAGTGGTTTGGCCTACCGGGACAGATCCTACGAGCAGTACTTC	CASGLAYRDRSYEQYF
NA	TRBV5-1	few	TRBJ2-6	TGCGCCAGCAGCCGGATCTCTGGGGCCAACGTCCTGACTTTC	CASSRISGANVLTF
NA	TRBV18	NA	TRBJ1-3	TGTGCCAGCTCACCGGACACAAGATCTGGAAACACCATATATTTT	CASSPDTRSGNTIYF
NA	TRBV30	NA	TRBJ2-5	TGTGCCTGGAGTGTCACGGGGACCCAGTACTTC	CAWSVTGTQYF
TRBD2	TRBV28	NA	TRBJ2-3	TGTGCCAGCAGTTTGACGGTTAGCGGGAGCTTCCCAGATACGCAGTATTTT	CASSLTVSGSFPDTQYF